This TCR beta chain was profiled in a study of OX40 agonist ivuxolimab in advanced cancers. Study findings and constraints: At 0.1 to 3.0 mg/kg, CD4+ and CD8+ blood T cells expanded clonally by week 6.

V lost 8 bases and J 6 bases, leaving 24 bases between the germline ends. Germline CDR1 is LNHDA and CDR2 is SQIVND (reference sequence). The CDR3 has 16 residues. With autoimmune disease history or systemic immunosuppression, patients were excluded. About this clone: Its matching antigen is unknown.

The repertoire was sequenced with immunoSEQ multiplex PCR; TCRdb's copy has only in-frame clones and lacks some. There are more than 50,000 clones in the sample; 90% to 95% occur only once, and roughly 19% lies in the top ten. This specimen was CD4+ or CD8+ T cells sorted from blood, taken in a trial of the OX40 agonist ivuxolimab. The source is an adult with an advanced solid tumor such as melanoma, head and neck, liver or kidney cancer. The chain combines TRBV19 with TRBJ2-3; maybe TRBD2 (5 bases). DNA for the CDR3: TGTGCCAGTGCGACCGGGGATAACTTTGACGGGGATACGCAGTATTTT. Protein sequence: CASATGDNFDGDTQYF.